Listed below are T cell receptor beta chains from one sample, sequenced in a study of blood T cell repertoires in COVID-19. Libraries were prepared by immunoSEQ multiplex PCR; TCRdb keeps only in-frame clonotypes and omits some of them. The table shows hundreds of thousands of clones, with roughly 87% occurring only once. Input material: peripheral blood. These receptors all come from a man aged 18-30 years with active or convalescent COVID-19. The CDR3 runs from the conserved cysteine through the conserved F or W. D genes are given only for firm matches. Some rows have no size entry. The others give once, few or many, or a class for an expanded clone.

cdr3_length clone_size j_call v_call d_call cdr3_aa cdr3_nt
15 - TRBJ2-2 TRBV5-1 TRBD2 CASRQREAGTGELFF TGCGCCAGCCGCCAGCGGGAGGCCGGCACCGGGGAGCTGTTTTTT
16 - TRBJ2-3 TRBV21-1 - CASSSSGRAGTDTQYF TGTGCCAGCAGCAGTAGCGGGAGGGCCGGAACAGATACGCAGTATTTT
13 - TRBJ1-4 TRBV5-1 - CASSWEADEKLFF TGCGCCAGCAGCTGGGAGGCAGATGAAAAACTGTTTTTT
14 few TRBJ1-5 TRBV11-2 TRBD1 CASSPGTGGQPQHF TGTGCCAGCAGCCCCGGGACAGGGGGGCAGCCCCAGCATTTT
14 - TRBJ2-7 TRBV28 - CASSLFGEDYEQYF TGTGCCAGCAGTTTATTCGGGGAGGACTACGAGCAGTACTTC
16 once TRBJ1-3 TRBV7-9 TRBD1 CASSSTGASSGNTIYF TGTGCCAGCAGCTCTACAGGGGCCTCATCTGGAAACACCATATATTTT
16 - TRBJ1-6 TRBV11-2 - CASSLEISRYNSPLHF TGTGCCAGCAGCTTAGAGATAAGCAGGTATAATTCACCCCTCCACTTT
15 - TRBJ1-5 TRBV3-1/TRBV3-2 TRBD1 CASSQTGLFNQPQHF TGTGCCAGCAGCCAGACAGGGTTATTCAATCAGCCCCAGCATTTT
15 - TRBJ2-7 TRBV7-8 TRBD1 CASSSTGTGYYEQYF TGTGCCAGCAGCTCGACCGGGACAGGGTATTACGAGCAGTACTTC
15 few TRBJ2-3 TRBV24-1 TRBD1 CATSDGQGHTDTQYF TGTGCCACCAGTGACGGACAGGGCCACACAGATACGCAGTATTTT
13 - TRBJ2-6 TRBV6-5 - CASSPFGANVLTF TGTGCCAGCAGCCCGTTTGGGGCCAACGTCCTGACTTTC
13 - TRBJ1-5 TRBV28 - CASIRGGDQPQHF TGTGCCAGCATTAGGGGCGGAGATCAGCCCCAGCATTTT
16 - TRBJ2-3 TRBV5-5 - CASSWGGSGGGDTQYF TGTGCCAGCAGCTGGGGAGGGTCAGGGGGCGGAGATACGCAGTATTTT
16 few TRBJ1-1 TRBV28 TRBD1 CASSLSGGYRDTEAFF TGTGCCAGCAGTTTATCAGGGGGCTACCGGGACACTGAAGCTTTCTTT
14 - TRBJ1-1 TRBV7-3 - CASSLNPGGTEAFF TGTGCCAGCAGCTTAAACCCGGGGGGCACTGAAGCTTTCTTT
17 - TRBJ1-5 TRBV19 - CASSRQGSRDSNQPQHF TGTGCCAGTAGTCGGCAGGGGAGTAGGGACAGCAATCAGCCCCAGCATTTT
15 - TRBJ2-2 TRBV7-2 TRBD2 CASRPGLADTGELFF TGTGCCAGCAGACCGGGACTAGCGGACACCGGGGAGCTGTTTTTT
15 few TRBJ2-1 TRBV6-5 TRBD1 CASSYSWDSYNEQFF TGTGCCAGCAGTTACTCTTGGGACAGCTACAATGAGCAGTTCTTC
17 few TRBJ2-2 TRBV27 TRBD1 CASSLITGGLNTGELFF TGTGCCAGCAGTTTGATAACAGGGGGCTTGAACACCGGGGAGCTGTTTTTT
15 - TRBJ1-6 TRBV6-1 - CASSERGGMDSPLHF TGTGCCAGCAGTGAACGAGGAGGTATGGATTCACCCCTCCACTTT
16 - TRBJ1-1 TRBV5-1 TRBD1 CASSLGGDRGRTEAFF TGCGCCAGCAGCTTGGGAGGCGACAGGGGGCGAACTGAAGCTTTCTTT
16 - TRBJ2-3 TRBV3-1/TRBV3-2 TRBD2 CASSRGSGPGGDTQYF TGTGCCAGCAGCCGGGGGAGCGGGCCGGGGGGAGATACGCAGTATTTT
13 - TRBJ2-3 TRBV28 - CASRNTPGDTQYF TGTGCCAGCAGAAACACCCCAGGAGATACGCAGTATTTT
14 - TRBJ1-6 TRBV11-2 - CASSLRTGFSPLHF TGTGCCAGCAGCTTGCGAACGGGTTTTTCACCCCTCCACTTT
14 - TRBJ2-5 TRBV7-2 - CASSPTRPQETQYF TGTGCCAGCAGCCCGACTAGGCCCCAAGAGACCCAGTACTTC
13 - TRBJ1-1 TRBV27 - CASSRPPYTEAFF TGTGCCAGCAGTCGTCCCCCCTACACTGAAGCTTTCTTT
15 - TRBJ2-1 TRBV27 TRBD2 CASGVGLAAYNEQFF TGTGCCAGCGGGGTAGGACTAGCGGCATACAATGAGCAGTTCTTC
15 - TRBJ2-2 TRBV15 - CATSRGSSLGGELFF TGTGCCACCAGCAGAGGATCTAGCCTGGGCGGGGAGCTGTTTTTT
14 once TRBJ1-4 TRBV6-5 TRBD1 CASSYGRGHEKLFF TGTGCCAGCAGTTACGGCAGGGGGCATGAAAAACTGTTTTTT
15 - TRBJ1-3 TRBV10-3 TRBD1 CAIKDRGTSGNTIYF TGTGCCATCAAGGACAGGGGCACTTCTGGAAACACCATATATTTT
15 - TRBJ2-7 TRBV5-1 TRBD1 CASSQSTGVVEEQYF TGCGCCAGCAGCCAGTCGACAGGGGTGGTAGAAGAGCAGTACTTC
14 once TRBJ2-1 TRBV5-1 TRBD2 CASSLRGLVNEQFF TGCGCCAGCAGCTTGAGGGGACTAGTTAATGAGCAGTTCTTC
16 - TRBJ1-6 TRBV28 - CASSSKQGLALSPLHF TGTGCCAGCAGCTCCAAACAGGGCCTAGCTCTTTCACCCCTCCACTTT
15 few TRBJ2-7 TRBV7-9 TRBD2 CASSLRTSGAYEQYF TGTGCCAGCAGCTTAAGGACTAGCGGGGCCTACGAGCAGTACTTC
16 - TRBJ2-7 TRBV28 TRBD2 CASSPLTGLVAYEQYF TGTGCCAGCAGTCCCCTAACGGGACTAGTAGCCTACGAGCAGTACTTC
14 - TRBJ1-4 TRBV28 - CASSPPGGEKKLFF TGTGCCAGCAGCCCCCCGGGAGGGGAGAAAAAACTGTTTTTT
16 - TRBJ2-1 TRBV4-1 TRBD2 CASSLGTSGGAGEQFF TGCGCCAGCAGCCTTGGAACTAGCGGAGGGGCTGGTGAGCAGTTCTTC
17 - TRBJ1-2 TRBV18 TRBD1 CASSPAIRDRGGSGYTF TGTGCCAGCTCACCAGCTATCCGGGACAGGGGTGGAAGCGGCTACACCTTC
15 - TRBJ2-7 TRBV10-3 TRBD1 CAISGRDSLVEEQYF TGTGCCATCAGTGGTAGGGACAGTCTCGTGGAGGAGCAGTACTTC
15 - TRBJ2-3 TRBV5-6 - CASSLFRQSTDTQYF TGTGCCAGCAGCTTGTTTCGACAAAGCACAGATACGCAGTATTTT
15 - TRBJ2-1 TRBV5-1 TRBD2 CASSLELAGRNEQFF TGCGCCAGCAGCTTGGAGCTAGCGGGGAGGAATGAGCAGTTCTTC
13 - TRBJ1-1 TRBV5-1 - CASSSVDRTEAFF TGCGCCAGCAGCTCTGTAGATCGCACTGAAGCTTTCTTT
18 - TRBJ2-5 TRBV11-2 TRBD2 CASSRGLAGGVFQETQYF TGTGCCAGCAGCCGCGGACTAGCGGGGGGAGTTTTCCAAGAGACCCAGTACTTC
13 - TRBJ1-1 TRBV6-5 - CACGMGKNTEAFF TGTGCCTGCGGGATGGGGAAAAACACTGAAGCTTTCTTT
15 few TRBJ2-7 TRBV3-1/TRBV3-2 - CASSQVLGVRYEQYF TGTGCCAGCAGCCAAGTCTTAGGGGTCAGGTACGAGCAGTACTTC
15 - TRBJ2-7 TRBV6-4 - CASYGGQECVYEQYF TGTGCCAGTTACGGCGGCCAAGAATGCGTCTACGAGCAGTACTTC
15 - TRBJ1-1 TRBV2 - CASSEGQGSGTEAFF TGTGCCAGCAGTGAGGGCCAGGGATCGGGCACTGAAGCTTTCTTT
14 - TRBJ2-3 TRBV5-4 - CASSLGSLADTQYF TGTGCCAGCAGCTTGGGGAGTCTTGCAGATACGCAGTATTTT
16 - TRBJ2-5 TRBV11-1 TRBD2 CASSPTGGLMVETQYF TGTGCCAGCAGCCCTACCGGGGGGTTAATGGTGGAGACCCAGTACTTC
15 - TRBJ2-5 TRBV10-2 TRBD2 CASRVGLAGSGTQYF TGCGCCAGCAGGGTGGGACTAGCGGGGAGTGGGACCCAGTACTTC
13 - TRBJ2-1 TRBV7-2 TRBD2 CASGLATYNEQFF TGTGCCAGCGGACTAGCCACTTACAATGAGCAGTTCTTC
13 few TRBJ1-2 TRBV7-2 - CASSLDTPYGYTF TGTGCCAGCAGCTTAGACACCCCGTATGGCTACACCTTC
14 - TRBJ1-2 TRBV18 TRBD1 CASSPTGTGSVDTF TGTGCCAGCTCACCAACCGGGACAGGGAGTGTCGACACCTTC
14 - TRBJ2-5 TRBV28 - CASRSGFFQETQYF TGTGCCAGCAGGTCAGGGTTTTTCCAAGAGACCCAGTACTTC
15 - TRBJ2-6 TRBV3-1/TRBV3-2 - CASSQRAGGANVLTF TGTGCCAGCAGCCAAAGGGCGGGTGGGGCCAACGTCCTGACTTTC
13 - TRBJ1-4 TRBV25-1 TRBD1 CASSRRQGEKLFF TGTGCCAGCAGTAGACGACAGGGTGAAAAACTGTTTTTT
14 few TRBJ2-7 TRBV5-4 - CASSLGGLGYEQYF TGTGCCAGCAGCTTGGGAGGGTTGGGGTACGAGCAGTACTTC
15 - TRBJ2-1 TRBV18 TRBD2 CASSPRWREDDEQFF TGTGCCAGCTCACCACGCTGGCGGGAGGATGATGAGCAGTTCTTC
15 - TRBJ1-6 TRBV9 TRBD1 CASSAGTGNDSPLHF TGTGCCAGCAGCGCCGGGACAGGTAATGATTCACCCCTCCACTTT